Below, 10 T cell receptor beta chains from the same sample are listed, as sequenced in a study of CD8+ T cells in alopecia areata. cDNA reverse transcribed from extracted RNA served as the sequencing template. Data came from immunoSEQ multiplex PCR; TCRdb stores just in-frame clones and leaves some out. The table shows approximately 90,000 clones, with about two thirds occurring only once. The treatment is: oral pan-JAK inhibitor, 5-10 mg twice daily. The specimen was CD8+ T cells sorted from blood, collected between weeks 43 and 45, from a patient treated with tofacitinib. The receptors shown here come from a human donor with alopecia areata.

This clone was seen once. A far larger clone lies a single base away; this is likely a read error. The chain carries TRBV1 and TRBJ2-7. TRBV1 is a listed pseudogene. This CDR3 contains 16 residues. The CDR3 sequence: CTSSHAVWVRPHEQYF. The DNA of the CDR3 is TGCACCAGCAGCCATGCCGTGTGGGTAAGACCCCACGAGCAGTACTTC.

The rearrangement uses TRBV4-3 and TRBJ2-1; tentative D call: TRBD1 (5 bases). Trimming stripped 0 bases from V and 3 bases from J, with 9 bases between. The CDR3 extends over 15 amino acids. Germline V gene lookup returns CDR1 LGHNA and CDR2 YSLEER. CDR3 protein: CASSQETEFYNEQFF. DNA of the CDR3: TGCGCCAGCAGCCAAGAGACAGAATTCTACAATGAGCAGTTCTTC.

The rearrangement uses TRBV7-3 and TRBJ1-2; TRBD1 agrees at 8 bases. Trimming at V came to 5 bases and at J to 6 bases, leaving 11 bases not matched to a gene. The CDR3 has 15 residues. Germline V lookup: CDR1 SGHTA, CDR2 FQGTGA. DNA of the CDR3: TGTGCCAGCAGCGTACAGGGGGGAGTTCGGGATGGCTACACCTTC. Protein product: CASSVQGGVRDGYTF.

The rearrangement joins TRBV7-2 to TRBJ2-7; D ambiguous. The CDR3 consists of 12 residues. Germline V lookup: CDR1 SGHTA, CDR2 FQGNSA. Trimming took 5 bases from V and 5 from J, leaving 10 bases between them. The CDR3 DNA reads as TGTGCCAGCAGCCCAACAGCTCACGAGCAGTACTTC. This encodes CASSPTAHEQYF.

Regarding this clone: The sample has other DNA sequences that encode this CDR3 too. The chain couples TRBV29-1 to TRBJ2-7, with unresolved D. V lost 2 bases to trimming and J lost 3 bases, with 5 bases between them. The CDR3 consists of 11 residues. Germline assignment: CDR1 SQVTM and CDR2 ANQGSEA. The CDR3 loop is CSVEISYEQYF. CDR3 bases: TGCAGCGTTGAAATCAGCTACGAGCAGTACTTC.

CDR3 protein: CAWSEVSSGYTF. CDR3 in DNA: TGTGCCTGGAGTGAGGTCTCCAGTGGCTACACCTTC. V gene TRBV30 combines with J gene TRBJ1-2; D ambiguous. Looked up from germline, CDR1 is GTSNPN and CDR2 is SVGIG (reference sequence). The CDR3 loop spans 12 amino acids. Trimming shortened V by 1 base and J by 7 bases, and 10 bases separated the two germline ends.

This clone occurred once. This chain joins TRBV11-2 and TRBJ1-6, with no clear D. This CDR3 has 17 residues. Germline V gene lookup returns CDR1 SGHAT and CDR2 FQNNGV. Trimming left V 3 bases short and J 0 bases short, with 12 bases between. The CDR3 reads CASSLSREDSYNSPLHF. In DNA form, the CDR3 reads TGTGCCAGCAGCTTGTCGCGGGAAGACTCCTATAATTCACCCCTCCACTTT.

The V and J genes are TRBV29-1 and TRBJ2-7; 8 bases agree with TRBD1. J lost 3 bases, V lost 3 bases, and 7 bases had no gene match. This CDR3 has 14 residues. CDR1 is SQVTM, CDR2 ANQGSEA, per germline. The CDR3 nucleotides are TGCAGCGTTGAGGTGGGACAGGAGGGCTACGAGCAGTACTTC. Amino acid sequence: CSVEVGQEGYEQYF.

This clone appeared once. The chain is built from TRBV9 and TRBJ1-4; D may be TRBD1 (6 bases). The V and J ends lost 0 bases and 3 bases respectively, with 9 bases between them. Germline V lookup: CDR1 SGDLS, CDR2 YYNGEE. The CDR3 length is 15 residues. In DNA form, the CDR3 reads TGTGCCAGCAGCGTAGTAGGACAGCCTAATGAAAAACTGTTTTTT. Translation: CASSVVGQPNEKLFF.

The chain employs TRBV16 and TRBJ2-1; D might be TRBD2 (5 bases). The CDR3 runs 12 residues. The germline gives CDR1 KGHSY, CDR2 FQNENV. Trimming removed 0 bases from V and 15 bases from J, with 12 bases in between. CDR3 sequence reads: CASSQSDSRGFF. In DNA form, the CDR3 reads TGTGCCAGCAGCCAATCGGATTCTCGGGGGTTCTTC.